The 7 T cell receptor beta chains in this list originate from one sample, sequenced in a study of cytomegalovirus exposure and HLA in healthy donors. Primers included in the PCR were 60 Vbeta and 13 Jbeta primers. Generated by immunoSEQ multiplex PCR, the TCRdb table keeps only in-frame clones and is missing some. This table holds 75,000 to 90,000 clones, 74% found once. Sequenced material: PBMCs. Receptors originate from a young man in good health and CMV-seropositive.

This clone was observed a handful of times. The chain is built from TRBV12-5 and TRBJ2-7, with a weak D call TRBD2 (6 bases). The CDR3 runs 13 residues. The V end lost 3 bases, the J end lost 4 bases, and 10 bases lay between the germline ends. Per the germline V gene, CDR1 is LGHNT and CDR2 is FRNRAP. CDR3 DNA: TGTGCTAGTGGTTTTGGGGCGGGGTACGAGCAGTACTTC. Translating gives CASGFGAGYEQYF.

This clone showed up just a few times. V and J are TRBV5-1 and TRBJ2-2, with D tentatively TRBD1 (6 bases). Trimming removed 0 bases from V and 1 base from J, with 10 bases in between. There are 16 residues in the CDR3. Per germline, CDR1 SGHRS and CDR2 YFSETQ. As DNA, the CDR3 is TGCGCCAGCAGCTTGGCGGCAGGGGTGAACACCGGGGAGCTGTTTTTT. As protein: CASSLAAGVNTGELFF.

V is TRBV5-4 and J is TRBJ1-1; TRBD1 might be the D (5 bases). Between the trimmed V and J ends, which lost 4 bases and 0 bases, there was a span of 10 bases. The length of the CDR3 is 14 residues. Germline values: CDR1 SGHNT, CDR2 YYREEE (reference sequence). The CDR3 DNA sequence: TGTGCCAGCAGCCCGGACACTCTGAACACTGAAGCTTTCTTT. This translates into CASSPDTLNTEAFF.

The CDR3 sequence: CASSLGASEQYF. DNA of the CDR3: TGTGCCAGCAGCTTAGGGGCCTCCGAGCAGTACTTC. The chain carries TRBV11-1 and TRBJ2-7; D unclear. Trimming pared 1 base from V and 6 bases from J, leaving 7 bases between. Germline V gene sequence: CDR1 SGHAT, CDR2 FQDESV (reference sequence). The CDR3 loop spans 12 amino acids.

The chain carries TRBV5-4 and TRBJ1-2; no firm D call. Trimming removed 0 bases from V and 4 bases from J, with 10 bases in between. Germline V gives CDR1 SGHNT, CDR2 YYREEE (reference sequence). This CDR3 contains 14 residues. The CDR3 sequence: CASSLVETGYGYTF. The CDR3 nucleotides read TGTGCCAGCAGCTTGGTAGAGACGGGCTATGGCTACACCTTC.

On this clone: One end of the junction does not line up with germline, which may come from a read error. V and J are TRBV7-9 and TRBJ2-5, with a possible D match to TRBD2 (6 bases). Per germline, CDR1 SEHNR and CDR2 FQNEAQ (reference sequence). The CDR3 has 16 amino acids. CDR3 protein: CSSSLAAGSRAGTQYF. As DNA, the CDR3 is TGTTCCAGCAGCTTAGCGGCGGGATCCCGGGCAGGGACCCAGTACTTC.

The rearrangement joins TRBV10-3 to TRBJ1-1; no definite D call. Trimming took off 0 bases at V and 0 bases at J, with 8 bases between the two ends. Germline CDR1 is ENHRY and CDR2 is SYGVKD. The CDR3 spans 15 residues. The CDR3 loop is CAISESELMNTEAFF. The DNA of the CDR3 is TGTGCCATCAGTGAGTCCGAGCTAATGAACACTGAAGCTTTCTTT.